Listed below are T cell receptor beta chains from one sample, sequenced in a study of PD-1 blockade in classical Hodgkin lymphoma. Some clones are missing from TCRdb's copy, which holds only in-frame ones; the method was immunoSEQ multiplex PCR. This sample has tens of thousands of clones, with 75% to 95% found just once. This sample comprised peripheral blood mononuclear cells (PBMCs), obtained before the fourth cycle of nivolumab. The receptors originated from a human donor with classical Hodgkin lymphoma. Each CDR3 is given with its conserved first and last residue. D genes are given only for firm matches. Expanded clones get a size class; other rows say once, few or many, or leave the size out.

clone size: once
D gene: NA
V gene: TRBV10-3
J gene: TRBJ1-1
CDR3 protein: CALNRGFGVLNTEAFF
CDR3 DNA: TGTGCCCTCAATCGGGGTTTTGGGGTACTGAACACTGAAGCTTTCTTT

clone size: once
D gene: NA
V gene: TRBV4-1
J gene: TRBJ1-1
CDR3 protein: CASSQNARWATEAFF
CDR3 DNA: TGCGCCAGCAGCCAAAACGCAAGGTGGGCCACTGAAGCTTTCTTT

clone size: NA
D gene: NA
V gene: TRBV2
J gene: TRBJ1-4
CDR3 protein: CASSDWGANEKLFF
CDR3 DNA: TGTGCCAGCAGTGATTGGGGCGCCAATGAAAAACTGTTTTTT

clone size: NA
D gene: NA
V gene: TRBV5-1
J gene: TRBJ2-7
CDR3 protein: CASSTDPVSYEQYF
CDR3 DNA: TGCGCCAGCAGCACGGACCCGGTCTCCTACGAGCAGTACTTC

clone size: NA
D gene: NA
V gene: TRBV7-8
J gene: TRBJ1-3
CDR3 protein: CASSARRVGNTIYF
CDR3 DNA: TGTGCCAGCAGCGCCCGCAGGGTTGGAAACACCATATATTTT

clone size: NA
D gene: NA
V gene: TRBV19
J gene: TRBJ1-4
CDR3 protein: CASSPIGGEKLFF
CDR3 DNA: TGTGCCAGTAGTCCAATCGGTGGGGAAAAACTGTTTTTT

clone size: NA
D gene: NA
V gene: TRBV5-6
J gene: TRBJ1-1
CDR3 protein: CASSFGNTEAFF
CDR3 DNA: TGTGCCAGCAGCTTCGGGAACACTGAAGCTTTCTTT

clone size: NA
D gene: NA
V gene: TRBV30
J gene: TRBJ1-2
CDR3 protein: CAWELMGGVHGYTF
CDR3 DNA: TGTGCCTGGGAATTGATGGGGGGGGTACATGGCTACACCTTC

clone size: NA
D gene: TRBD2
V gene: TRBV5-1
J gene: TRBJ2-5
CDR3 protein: CASSLGPSGGPETQYF
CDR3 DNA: TGCGCCAGCAGCTTGGGGCCCTCGGGGGGGCCGGAGACCCAGTACTTC

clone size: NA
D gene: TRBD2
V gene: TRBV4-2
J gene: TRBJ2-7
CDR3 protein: CASSQEGTSGGHTYEQYF
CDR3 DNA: TGTGCCAGCAGCCAAGAGGGGACTAGCGGGGGTCACACCTACGAGCAGTACTTC

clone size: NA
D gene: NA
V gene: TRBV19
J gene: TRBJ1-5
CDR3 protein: CASSITGSNQPQHF
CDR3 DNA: TGTGCCAGTAGTATAACGGGCAGCAATCAGCCCCAGCATTTT

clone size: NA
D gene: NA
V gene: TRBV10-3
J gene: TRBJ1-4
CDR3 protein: CAIKAATNEKLFF
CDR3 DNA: TGTGCCATCAAAGCTGCAACTAATGAAAAACTGTTTTTT

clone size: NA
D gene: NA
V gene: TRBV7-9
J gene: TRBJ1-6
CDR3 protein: CASSLFPLPNSPLHF
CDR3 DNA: TGTGCCAGCAGCTTATTTCCGCTTCCAAATTCACCCCTCCACTTT

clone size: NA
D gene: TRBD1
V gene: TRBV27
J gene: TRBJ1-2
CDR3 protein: CASSPQGGIGYTF
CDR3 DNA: TGTGCCAGCAGTCCCCAGGGGGGAATTGGCTACACCTTC

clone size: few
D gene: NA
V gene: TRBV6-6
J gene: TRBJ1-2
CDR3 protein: CASKEGTYGYTF
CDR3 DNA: TGTGCCAGCAAGGAGGGGACCTATGGCTACACCTTC

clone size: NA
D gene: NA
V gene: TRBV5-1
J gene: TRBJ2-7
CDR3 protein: CASSLWLGSSYEQYF
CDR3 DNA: TGCGCCAGCAGCTTGTGGTTAGGAAGCTCCTACGAGCAGTACTTC

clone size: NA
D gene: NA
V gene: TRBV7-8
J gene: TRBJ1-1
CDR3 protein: CASSLEAGATEAFF
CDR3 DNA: TGTGCCAGCAGCTTAGAGGCAGGGGCCACTGAAGCTTTCTTT

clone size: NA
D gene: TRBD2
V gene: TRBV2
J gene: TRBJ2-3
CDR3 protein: CATSPSGLAGITDTQYF
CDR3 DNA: TGTGCCACCTCGCCCTCCGGACTAGCGGGGATCACAGATACGCAGTATTTT

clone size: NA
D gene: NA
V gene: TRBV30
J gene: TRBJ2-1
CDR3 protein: CAWSPRGARQFF
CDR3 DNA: TGTGCCTGGAGCCCTCGTGGGGCTAGGCAGTTCTTC

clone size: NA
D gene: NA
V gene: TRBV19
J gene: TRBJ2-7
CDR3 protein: CASSITTHTYEQYF
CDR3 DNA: TGTGCCAGTAGTATTACCACCCACACCTACGAGCAGTACTTC

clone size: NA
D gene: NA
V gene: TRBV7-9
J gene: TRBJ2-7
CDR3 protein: CASSHRFYEQYF
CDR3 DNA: TGTGCCAGCAGCCATCGATTCTACGAGCAGTACTTC

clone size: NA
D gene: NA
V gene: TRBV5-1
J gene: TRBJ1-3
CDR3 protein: CASSLTVAGNTIYF
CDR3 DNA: TGCGCCAGCAGCTTGACAGTAGCTGGAAACACCATATATTTT

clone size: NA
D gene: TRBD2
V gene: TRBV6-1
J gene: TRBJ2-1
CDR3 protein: CASSEGLAGIYNEQFF
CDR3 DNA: TGTGCCAGCAGTGAAGGACTAGCGGGGATCTACAATGAGCAGTTCTTC